This is a list of T cell receptor beta chains from one sample in a study of identical twins. TCRdb ran MiXCR on the 5' RACE reads and lists one entry per CDR3 protein. The data contain 450,000 or so distinct CDR3 sequences, 24% of them seen just once; the ten biggest clones take up approximately 2.9%. The sample was also linked to a second study, of T cells expressing NK-cell markers.

The sequenced sample consisted of CD4+ T cells sorted from blood. These TCRs come from a woman aged 18-29 years in good health. Each CDR3 is given with its conserved first and last residue. D genes are given only for firm matches. Expanded clones get a size class; other rows say once, few or many, or leave the size out.

V: TRBV2; J: TRBJ2-1; D: TRBD2; size: -; DNA: TGTGCCAACCGTGGGGGACTAGCGGGGGGGCCGAGGGAGCAGTTCTTC; CDR3: CANRGGLAGGPREQFF
V: TRBV7-3; J: TRBJ2-5; D: -; size: few; DNA: TGTGCCAGCAGCTTTTTCGCCAGGGAAGAGACCCAGTACTTC; CDR3: CASSFFAREETQYF
V: TRBV6-5; J: TRBJ2-7; D: TRBD1; size: -; DNA: TGTGCCAGCAGTTACTCGACTGACAGGGGCTACGAGCAGTACTTC; CDR3: CASSYSTDRGYEQYF
V: TRBV12-3/TRBV12-4; J: TRBJ2-2; D: TRBD2; size: few; DNA: TGTGCCAGCAAGGCTAGCGGGAGTCCCAGGGAGCTGTTTTTT; CDR3: CASKASGSPRELFF
V: TRBV6-2/TRBV6-3; J: TRBJ2-4; D: -; size: many; DNA: TGTGCCAGCATCCGGGCCTCGGCCAAAAACATTCAGTACTTC; CDR3: CASIRASAKNIQYF
V: TRBV7-8; J: TRBJ2-1; D: -; size: few; DNA: TGTGCCAGCAGCCGCCTCTCCCCAGGGCCGATAGAGCAGTTCTTC; CDR3: CASSRLSPGPIEQFF
V: TRBV6-2/TRBV6-3; J: TRBJ2-1; D: -; size: many; DNA: TGTGCCAGCAGCCCCTTCAATGAGCAGTTCTTC; CDR3: CASSPFNEQFF
V: TRBV5-5; J: TRBJ2-3; D: TRBD1; size: -; DNA: TGTGCCAGCAGCTTGGGGGACAGGACCTCAGATACGCAGTATTTT; CDR3: CASSLGDRTSDTQYF
V: TRBV11-2; J: TRBJ2-7; D: -; size: -; DNA: TGTGCCAGCAGCCTTACGGACATTTACGAGCAGTACTTC; CDR3: CASSLTDIYEQYF
V: TRBV7-8; J: TRBJ2-3; D: -; size: -; DNA: TGTGCCAGCAGCTTAGGCCAGCTATTCACAGATACGCAGTATTTT; CDR3: CASSLGQLFTDTQYF
V: TRBV12-5; J: TRBJ2-7; D: TRBD1; size: -; DNA: TGTGCTAGTGGCCCGGACAGGGCCTACGAGCAGTACTTC; CDR3: CASGPDRAYEQYF
V: TRBV29-1; J: TRBJ2-5; D: -; size: -; DNA: TGCAGCGTTACGGACCCGGGGAGAGAGACCCAGTACTTC; CDR3: CSVTDPGRETQYF
V: TRBV3-1; J: TRBJ1-1; D: -; size: -; DNA: TGTGCCAGCAGCTCGGGATCGGGTGACGTGGGTGCTTTCTTT; CDR3: CASSSGSGDVGAFF
V: TRBV15; J: TRBJ2-1; D: -; size: few; DNA: TGTGCCACCAGCAGTTTTAATGAGCAGTTCTTC; CDR3: CATSSFNEQFF
V: TRBV7-3; J: TRBJ2-2; D: TRBD1; size: few; DNA: TGTGCCAGCAGCGCCGACAGGGGGAACACCGGGGAGCTGTTTTTT; CDR3: CASSADRGNTGELFF
V: TRBV27; J: TRBJ1-1; D: TRBD1; size: many; DNA: TGTGCCAGCAGCGGGACAGGGCCGAACACTGAAGCTTTCTTT; CDR3: CASSGTGPNTEAFF
V: TRBV7-6; J: TRBJ2-1; D: TRBD2; size: few; DNA: TGTGCCAGCAGCAAAGGGACTAGCGGGACCAATGAGCAGTTCTTC; CDR3: CASSKGTSGTNEQFF
V: TRBV6-1; J: TRBJ2-7; D: -; size: -; DNA: TGTGCCAGCAGTACCAGATGGGAATTGGACCACGAGCAGTACTTC; CDR3: CASSTRWELDHEQYF
V: TRBV7-2; J: TRBJ2-6; D: -; size: -; DNA: TGTGCCAGCAGCTTAGGGGGGTTGGGGGCCAACGTCCTGACTTTC; CDR3: CASSLGGLGANVLTF
V: TRBV10-3; J: TRBJ2-7; D: TRBD1; size: -; DNA: TGTGCCATCAGCCCGGACAGGGGCGAGCAGTACTTC; CDR3: CAISPDRGEQYF
V: TRBV2; J: TRBJ2-6; D: -; size: -; DNA: TGTGCCAGCAGTGAATTGAGCTCTGGGGCCAACGTCCTGACTTTC; CDR3: CASSELSSGANVLTF
V: TRBV20-1; J: TRBJ2-5; D: -; size: -; DNA: TGCACCCCCTCGGTGGGCGGAGAGACCCAGTACTTC; CDR3: CTPSVGGETQYF
V: TRBV11-2; J: TRBJ2-1; D: -; size: few; DNA: TGTGCCAGCAGCTTAGATCGGAGTGATGAGCAGTTCTTC; CDR3: CASSLDRSDEQFF
V: TRBV12-5; J: TRBJ1-2; D: -; size: -; DNA: TGTGCTAGTGGCAGAAGCGATTTTGGCGGCTACACCTTC; CDR3: CASGRSDFGGYTF
V: TRBV9; J: TRBJ2-7; D: -; size: -; DNA: TGTGCCAGCAGCGTAGGTGTTACCGGCGAGCAGTACTTC; CDR3: CASSVGVTGEQYF
V: TRBV20-1; J: TRBJ2-3; D: TRBD2; size: -; DNA: TGCAGTGCTAGCCTTAGCGGGGCCACAGATACGCAGTATTTT; CDR3: CSASLSGATDTQYF
V: TRBV12-3/TRBV12-4; J: TRBJ2-7; D: -; size: -; DNA: TGTGCCAGCAGTCAGACTAGCTACGAGCAGTACTTC; CDR3: CASSQTSYEQYF
V: TRBV2; J: TRBJ1-1; D: -; size: few; DNA: TGTGCCAGCAATTATGATGCTGAAGCTTTCTTT; CDR3: CASNYDAEAFF
V: TRBV7-2; J: TRBJ1-1; D: -; size: -; DNA: TGTGCCAGCAGCGCACAGGGTTCCGGCACTGAAGCTTTCTTT; CDR3: CASSAQGSGTEAFF
V: TRBV10-2; J: TRBJ2-4; D: TRBD2; size: few; DNA: TGCGCCAGCAGTGGCCGAGGAGCGGGAGTGAGGAACATTCAGTACTTC; CDR3: CASSGRGAGVRNIQYF
V: TRBV20-1; J: TRBJ2-3; D: TRBD2; size: -; DNA: TGCAGTGCTAGCCTAGCGGAGGGAGGCACAGATACGCAGTATTTT; CDR3: CSASLAEGGTDTQYF
V: TRBV5-1; J: TRBJ1-2; D: -; size: -; DNA: TGCGCCAGCAGCTTGGACCTAGGGGGTGGCTACACCTTC; CDR3: CASSLDLGGGYTF
V: TRBV20-1; J: TRBJ2-6; D: -; size: -; DNA: TGCAGTGCTAGGGTCCCTCGGGGGGCCAACGTCCTGACTTTC; CDR3: CSARVPRGANVLTF
V: TRBV5-1; J: TRBJ2-5; D: TRBD2; size: -; DNA: TGCGCCAGCAGCTTGGAAGGGGTCCGGCGGGGGGGACTCGCACAACATGAAGAGACCCAGTACTTC; CDR3: CASSLEGVRRGGLAQHEETQYF
V: TRBV20-1; J: TRBJ2-2; D: -; size: few; DNA: TGCAGTGCTAGTGTCGGTAGTAAAACCGGGGAGCTGTTTTTT; CDR3: CSASVGSKTGELFF
V: TRBV6-1; J: TRBJ2-1; D: -; size: -; DNA: TGTGCCACCCAAAGGGCATCCTACAATGAGCAGTTCTTC; CDR3: CATQRASYNEQFF
V: TRBV9; J: TRBJ2-1; D: -; size: -; DNA: TGTGCCAGCAGCGTAGCGGGAGATAGCTCCGAGCAGTTCTTC; CDR3: CASSVAGDSSEQFF
V: TRBV3-1; J: TRBJ2-1; D: TRBD2; size: few; DNA: TGTGCCAGCAGCCAAGAAAGAATAGCGGGAGTAAAGTTCTTC; CDR3: CASSQERIAGVKFF
V: TRBV29-1; J: TRBJ2-1; D: -; size: many; DNA: TGCAGCGTTGTGCCCGTGAGTGAGCAGTTCTTC; CDR3: CSVVPVSEQFF
V: TRBV5-1; J: TRBJ2-7; D: -; size: many; DNA: TGCGCCAGCAGCTGGGGACTTTTCTCCTACGAGCAGTACTTC; CDR3: CASSWGLFSYEQYF
V: TRBV28; J: TRBJ2-7; D: TRBD1; size: -; DNA: TGTGCCAGCAAACTAGCAGGACAGGGGAAGGTACGGCAGTACTTC; CDR3: CASKLAGQGKVRQYF
V: TRBV29-1; J: TRBJ2-7; D: -; size: many; DNA: TGCAGCGTTGAAAACGGGAGAGCCCCCTACGAGCAGTACTTC; CDR3: CSVENGRAPYEQYF
V: TRBV5-1; J: TRBJ2-3; D: TRBD1; size: once; DNA: TGCGCCAGCAGCTTGGACACAGGGGCGCCAGATACGCAGTATTTT; CDR3: CASSLDTGAPDTQYF